The 25 T cell receptor beta chains reported below all come from one sample, sequenced in a study of blood T cell repertoires in COVID-19. Sequenced by immunoSEQ multiplex PCR; TCRdb stores in-frame clones only, minus some. Among more than 200,000 clones listed, about 87% were seen once. What was sequenced was peripheral blood. Receptor source: a man between 65 and 85 years old with acute or convalescent COVID-19.

The rearrangement uses TRBV7-9 and TRBJ2-7, with a tentative D call TRBD1 (5 bases). The V gene's germline CDR1 is SEHNR and CDR2 FQNEAQ (reference sequence). The V end was cut by 4 bases, the J end by 3 bases, with 19 bases between. This CDR3 spans 16 amino acids. CDR3 coding DNA: TGTGCCAGCAGCTCTATTGACAGAGATAATGACTACGAGCAGTACTTC. It is translated as CASSSIDRDNDYEQYF.

The chain links TRBV11-2 to TRBJ2-1, with TRBD2 identical over 10 bases. The trim removed 0 bases at V and 4 bases at J, leaving 3 bases unmatched. Germline CDR1 is SGHAT and CDR2 is FQNNGV. This CDR3 comprises 16 residues. CDR3: CASSLDLLAGYNEQFF. The CDR3 region has the DNA TGTGCCAGCAGCTTAGATCTACTAGCGGGGTACAATGAGCAGTTCTTC. The entire variable domain, with the rest obtained from reference TRBV11-2 and TRBJ2-1, is as follows: EAGVAQSPRYKIIEKRQSVAFWCNPISGHATLYWYQQILGQGPKLLIQFQNNGVVDDSQLPKDRFSAERLKGVDSTLKIQPAKLEDSAVYLCASSLDLLAGYNEQFFGPGTRLTVL.

Sample share makes this clone medium-sized. The rearrangement uses TRBV10-3 and TRBJ1-1; a weak D match, TRBD1 (6 bases). The germline gives CDR1 ENHRY, CDR2 SYGVKD. The CDR3 has 15 residues. V was shortened by 6 bases and J by 1 base, with 15 bases between the two germline ends. The CDR3 DNA sequence: TGTGCCATCAGACCTCAGGGGAATAAGAACACTGAAGCTTTCTTT. The encoded protein is CAIRPQGNKNTEAFF.

The CDR3 nucleotides read TGTGCCAGCAGCTCAATATCGACTAGTTTTGACATTCAGTACTTC. Translating gives CASSSISTSFDIQYF. The genes are TRBV27 and TRBJ2-4, with D tentatively TRBD2 (6 bases). The CDR3 is 15 residues long. Germline CDR1 is MNHEY and CDR2 is SMNVEV (reference sequence). Trimming stripped 6 bases from V and 8 bases from J, with 20 bases between.

The chain joins TRBV7-9 to TRBJ1-2; a possible D gene is TRBD1 (6 bases). V dropped 1 base and J dropped 4 bases, with 7 bases sitting between them. CDR3 length equals 13 residues. Germline V gene data show CDR1 as SEHNR and CDR2 as FQNEAQ (reference sequence). CDR3 residues: CASSLGTAYGYTF. The CDR3 region has the DNA TGTGCCAGCAGCTTAGGGACAGCCTATGGCTACACCTTC. Drawing the rest from reference TRBV7-9 and TRBJ1-2, the complete variable domain is DTGVSQNPRHKITKRGQNVTFRCDPISEHNRLYWYRQTLGQGPEFLTYFQNEAQLEKSRLLSDRFSAERPKGSFSTLEIQRTEQGDSAMYLCASSLGTAYGYTFGSGTRLTVV.

The chain has TRBV25-1 and TRBJ1-5, with D perhaps matching TRBD1 (5 bases). Trimming removed 4 bases at V and 6 bases at J, with 16 bases between. CDR1 MGHDK and CDR2 SYGVNS come from the germline V gene. The CDR3 totals 15 residues. The CDR3 DNA sequence: TGTGCCAGCAGTGGGGGCGGGGCAAGGTTTCAGCCCCAGCATTTT. Encoded protein: CASSGGGARFQPQHF.

The chain employs TRBV9 and TRBJ2-2, with 7 bases identical to TRBD2. V shed 1 base, J shed 6 bases, and the junction held 6 bases outside the gene matches. Germline CDR1 SGDLS, CDR2 YYNGEE. The CDR3 sequence is 15 residues long. CDR3: CASSVTSGKSGELFF. The CDR3 DNA follows: TGTGCCAGCAGCGTAACCAGCGGGAAATCCGGGGAGCTGTTTTTT.

The genes are TRBV7-9 and TRBJ2-3; 7 bases are a match to TRBD1. This CDR3 is built from 16 residues. CDR1 is SEHNR, CDR2 FQNEAQ, per germline (reference sequence). Trimming cost V 5 bases and J 2 bases; bases outside gene matches: 10. The CDR3 sequence is CASSPSAGGTTDTQYF. CDR3 nucleotides: TGTGCCAGCAGCCCCAGCGCAGGGGGAACCACAGATACGCAGTATTTT. Complete variable domain (other parts from reference TRBV7-9 and TRBJ2-3): DTGVSQNPRHKITKRGQNVTFRCDPISEHNRLYWYRQTLGQGPEFLTYFQNEAQLEKSRLLSDRFSAERPKGSFSTLEIQRTEQGDSAMYLCASSPSAGGTTDTQYFGPGTRLTVL.

This chain uses TRBV19 with TRBJ2-5; D perhaps matches TRBD2 (6 bases). Trimming left V 5 bases short and J 5 bases short, with 12 bases between. Germline-derived CDR1 and CDR2 are LNHDA and SQIVND (reference sequence). The CDR3 runs to 13 residues. Here the CDR3 reads CASSSTSLETQYF. The CDR3 DNA is TGTGCCAGTAGTTCCACTAGCTTGGAGACCCAGTACTTC.

The CDR3 bases are TGTGCCAGTAGTATTGGCGTCAGGGGGCTCGATCACACTGAAGCTTTCTTT. This gives the protein CASSIGVRGLDHTEAFF. The genes are TRBV19 and TRBJ1-1, with 8 bases fitting TRBD1. The CDR3 runs to 17 residues. CDR1 is LNHDA, CDR2 SQIVND, per germline (reference sequence). Trimming cost V 3 bases and J 3 bases; bases outside gene matches: 12.

This clone was found once. V usage is TRBV5-5 and J usage is TRBJ1-6; D remains ambiguous. The length of the CDR3 is 18 residues. From germline, CDR1 is SGHKS and CDR2 YYEKEE (reference sequence). V lost 4 bases and J lost 0, with 17 bases in between. CDR3 DNA: TGTGCCAGCAGCCTGGCCTTACATCGGAGCTCCTATAATTCACCCCTCCACTTT. It is translated as CASSLALHRSSYNSPLHF. Full variable domain (remainder filled in from reference TRBV5-5 and TRBJ1-6): DAGVTQSPTHLIKTRGQQVTLRCSPISGHKSVSWYQQVLGQGPQFIFQYYEKEERGRGNFPDRFSARQFPNYSSELNVNALLLGDSALYLCASSLALHRSSYNSPLHFGNGTRLTVT.

The chain recombines TRBV20-1 with TRBJ2-7; the D gene is possibly TRBD1 (6 bases). The CDR3 runs to 13 residues. V lost 3 bases and J lost 5, with 14 bases in between. Germline CDR1 is DFQATT and CDR2 is SNEGSKA (reference sequence). CDR3 loop: CSASKGVGNEQYF. The CDR3 nucleotides are TGCAGTGCTAGTAAGGGGGTCGGGAACGAGCAGTACTTC.

CDR3 amino acids: CASSVRQGGGSPLHF. The CDR3 nucleotides read TGTGCCAGCAGCGTTAGACAGGGGGGTGGTTCACCCCTCCACTTT. The V call is TRBV11-2, the J call TRBJ1-6; TRBD1 matches at 9 bases. The CDR3 sequence is 15 residues long. Germline V CDR1 and CDR2: SGHAT, FQNNGV. The J segment lost 9 bases and the V segment lost 5 bases, leaving 8 bases of the junction unmatched.

The rearrangement links TRBV3-1 (or the pseudogene TRBV3-2) to TRBJ2-7; perhaps TRBD1 as D (6 bases). Looked up from germline, CDR1 is LGHDT and CDR2 is YNNKEL (reference sequence). This CDR3 comprises 15 residues. V was pared by 0 bases and J by 3 bases, with 12 bases between. The CDR3 region has the DNA TGTGCCAGCAGCCAAGACTCAGGACAGTTCTACGAGCAGTACTTC. Translation: CASSQDSGQFYEQYF.

The chain uses TRBV6-6 and TRBJ2-2; the match to TRBD2 covers 10 bases. CDR1 and CDR2 (germline): MNHNY, SVGAGI (reference sequence). V lost 6 bases and J lost 2; bases outside the gene matches: 3. The CDR3 runs 15 residues. DNA for the CDR3: TGTGCCAGCAGCCCTAGCGGGGGAAACACCGGGGAGCTGTTTTTT. Translated, it gives CASSPSGGNTGELFF.

V usage is TRBV6-5 and J usage is TRBJ1-3; D perhaps matches TRBD1 (6 bases). V lost 6 bases, J lost 4 bases, and 10 bases lay in between. Germline V CDR1 and CDR2: MNHEY, SVGAGI. This CDR3 is 13 amino acids long. Written as DNA, the CDR3 is TGTGCCAGCAGGGGGGCGCGAGGAAACACCATATATTTT. Encoded protein: CASRGARGNTIYF.

This chain uses TRBV7-8 with TRBJ2-1; D possibly corresponds to TRBD1 (7 bases). The length of the CDR3 is 14 residues. Trimming left V 5 bases short and J 6 bases short, with 14 bases between. Germline V gives CDR1 SGHVS, CDR2 FQNEAQ. DNA of the CDR3: TGTGCCAGCAGCCCGCGGGACAGATTCAATGAGCAGTTCTTC. This translates into CASSPRDRFNEQFF.

The genes are TRBV18 and TRBJ1-3, with 10 bases identical to TRBD1. Germline V lookup: CDR1 KGHSH, CDR2 LQKENI. The V segment lost 3 bases and the J segment 0 bases; nucleotides outside the gene matches: 5. The CDR3 is 17 residues long. CDR3 sequence: CASSPLGTGASGNTIYF. The DNA of the CDR3 is TGTGCCAGCTCACCGCTAGGGACAGGGGCCTCTGGAAACACCATATATTTT.

Written as DNA, the CDR3 is TGTGCCAGCAGCACCTCCGGACAGTCTGGAAACACCATATATTTT. Its translation is CASSTSGQSGNTIYF. The genes are TRBV9 and TRBJ1-3; perhaps TRBD1 as D (6 bases). V gave up 4 bases and J gave up 1 base, with 12 bases separating them. Germline CDR1 reads SGDLS; CDR2 reads YYNGEE. The CDR3 loop spans 15 amino acids. The full variable domain, rest sourced from reference TRBV9 and TRBJ1-3, is DSGVTQTPKHLITATGQRVTLRCSPRSGDLSVYWYQQSLDQGLQFLIQYYNGEERAKGNILERFSAQQFPDLHSELNLSSLELGDSALYFCASSTSGQSGNTIYFGEGSWLTVV.

This clone has just one count. The rearrangement links TRBV5-4 to TRBJ2-5; 8 bases fit TRBD2. The V and J ends lost 3 bases and 5 bases, in that order; junction bases with no gene match: 15. The CDR3 sequence is 17 residues long. CDR1 SGHNT and CDR2 YYREEE come from the germline V gene (reference sequence). CDR3 nucleotide sequence: TGTGCCAGCAGCTCCAGACTAGCGACTCCCGAAAGGGAGACCCAGTACTTC. Its translation: CASSSRLATPERETQYF. Drawing the rest from reference TRBV5-4 and TRBJ2-5, the complete variable domain is ETGVTQSPTHLIKTRGQQVTLRCSSQSGHNTVSWYQQALGQGPQFIFQYYREEENGRGNFPPRFSGLQFPNYSSELNVNALELDDSALYLCASSSRLATPERETQYFGPGTRLLVL.

The V and J genes are TRBV27 and TRBJ2-6, with D uncertain. Deletions cut 5 bases from V and 0 bases from J, with 20 bases between. CDR1 and CDR2 from the germline V gene are MNHEY and SMNVEV (reference sequence). The CDR3 totals 19 residues. CDR3 nucleotide sequence: TGTGCCAGCAGTCGAACCCCGACACCGATTGTCTCTGGGGCCAACGTCCTGACTTTC. This codes for CASSRTPTPIVSGANVLTF.

V gene TRBV6-6 combines with J gene TRBJ2-3; 8 nucleotides agree with TRBD2. V gave up 8 bases and J gave up 5 bases; unmatched junction bases: 6. This CDR3 contains 13 residues. Germline loops: CDR1 MNHNY, CDR2 SVGAGI (reference sequence). As DNA, the CDR3 is TGTGCCAGCCTTGCGGGAGGTGGAGATACGCAGTATTTT. It encodes CASLAGGGDTQYF.

V is TRBV7-2 and J is TRBJ1-4; 7 bases agree with TRBD1. The length of the CDR3 is 15 residues. CDR1 and CDR2 (germline): SGHTA, FQGNSA. Germline trimming cut 4 bases from V and 7 bases from J; bases unmatched to any gene: 9. The CDR3 protein is CASSSMTGLFEKLFF. The CDR3 DNA reads as TGTGCCAGCAGCTCCATGACAGGGTTATTTGAAAAACTGTTTTTT.

This clone occurred a few times. The J gene is TRBJ2-2, the V gene TRBV6-6, with D unclear. The CDR3 is made up of 16 amino acids. V was clipped by 2 bases and J by 0 bases, with 10 bases between them. The germline gives CDR1 MNHNY, CDR2 SVGAGI (reference sequence). The CDR3 DNA sequence: TGTGCCAGCAGTTACGGTGGTCAGACGAACACCGGGGAGCTGTTTTTT. Translating it yields CASSYGGQTNTGELFF.

This chain connects TRBV18 to TRBJ1-2; 7 bases fit TRBD1. This CDR3 has 15 amino acids. The ends lost 2 bases at V and 4 bases at J; junction bases unmatched: 7. Germline V gene lookup returns CDR1 KGHSH and CDR2 LQKENI. The DNA of the CDR3 is TGTGCCAGCTCACCAGGGACAGTACCTTCCTATGGCTACACCTTC. Translated, it gives CASSPGTVPSYGYTF.